A single sample is the source of the 27 T cell receptor beta chains below, sequenced in a study of Ad26.COV2.S vaccination and SARS-CoV-2 variants. This table comes from immunoSEQ multiplex PCR, and its TCRdb copy is limited to in-frame clones, with some not included. The sample yields about 460,000 clones, roughly 87% seen once. Treatment of the sample: 15 to 20 received Ad26.COV2.S at low or high dose, single or two shots; several received placebo; per-sample allocation not given. On day 63 after the first injection, vaccine and placebo recipients gave samples. Sequenced material: peripheral blood, taken in a trial of Ad26.COV2.S vaccine versus placebo. The receptor set was obtained from a person aged 18-65 years who received the Ad26.COV2.S COVID-19 vaccine or a placebo.

This clone appeared a single time. V gene TRBV5-1 combines with J gene TRBJ2-2; D is ambiguous. Germline assignment: CDR1 SGHRS and CDR2 YFSETQ. This CDR3 has 14 residues. Trimming shortened V by 1 base and J by 1 base, and 5 bases separated the two germline ends. This CDR3 reads CASSLLRNTGELFF. The CDR3, as DNA: TGCGCCAGCAGCTTGTTACGGAACACCGGGGAGCTGTTTTTT.

This rearrangement joins TRBV11-2 to TRBJ2-3; 12 nucleotides agree with TRBD2. Germline V gene sequence: CDR1 SGHAT, CDR2 FQNNGV. V was clipped by 3 bases and J by 4 bases; unmatched bases: 2. This CDR3 is 15 amino acids long. CDR3 DNA: TGTGCCAGCAGCTTGACTAGCGGGGGCTCAGATACGCAGTATTTT. Its translation is CASSLTSGGSDTQYF. Using reference TRBV11-2 and TRBJ2-3 for the parts outside the CDR3, the full variable domain is EAGVAQSPRYKIIEKRQSVAFWCNPISGHATLYWYQQILGQGPKLLIQFQNNGVVDDSQLPKDRFSAERLKGVDSTLKIQPAKLEDSAVYLCASSLTSGGSDTQYFGPGTRLTVL.

In its sample, this clone was seen a few times. The chain uses TRBV2 and TRBJ2-7; TRBD2 agrees at 9 bases. Germline trimming cut 7 bases from V and 3 bases from J; bases unmatched to any gene: 7. Germline assignment: CDR1 SNHLY and CDR2 FYNNEI. The length of the CDR3 is 14 residues. CDR3 residues: CASTWTSAFYEQYF. CDR3 nucleotide sequence: TGTGCCAGCACCTGGACTAGCGCGTTCTACGAGCAGTACTTC.

The chain employs TRBV9 and TRBJ2-2, with D unclear. The germline V gene encodes CDR1 SGDLS and CDR2 YYNGEE. Trimming cost V 0 bases and J 3 bases, with 6 bases left between them. The CDR3 loop spans 14 amino acids. As DNA, the CDR3 is TGTGCCAGCAGCGTAGATCAGTACACCGGGGAGCTGTTTTTT. This gives the protein CASSVDQYTGELFF.

The V gene is TRBV30, the J gene TRBJ1-6; D unresolved. Trimming cost V 0 bases and J 5 bases, with 11 bases left between them. Per the germline V gene, CDR1 is GTSNPN and CDR2 is SVGIG (reference sequence). The length of the CDR3 is 15 residues. CDR3 in amino acids: CAWSVFWTDNSPLHF. Written as DNA, the CDR3 is TGTGCCTGGAGTGTATTCTGGACGGATAATTCACCCCTCCACTTT.

This rearrangement joins TRBV4-3 to TRBJ1-1; weak D call: TRBD1 (5 bases). The V end lost 3 bases, the J end lost 0 bases, and 14 bases lay between the germline ends. Germline CDR1 reads LGHNA; CDR2 reads YSLEER. The CDR3 runs to 16 residues. The CDR3 bases are TGCGCCAGCAGCCAGGCCCGAGGGGCTTTGAACACTGAAGCTTTCTTT. This sequence encodes CASSQARGALNTEAFF.

The chain combines TRBV27 with TRBJ2-7, with 9 bases that match TRBD1. The CDR3 extends over 14 amino acids. In germline, CDR1 is MNHEY, CDR2 SMNVEV (reference sequence). V was clipped by 4 bases and J by 3 bases; unmatched bases: 4. The chain's CDR3 is CASSWGQGNYEQYF. The CDR3 DNA is TGTGCCAGCAGTTGGGGACAGGGAAACTACGAGCAGTACTTC.

This chain links TRBV11-2 with TRBJ2-2; 8 nucleotides line up with TRBD1. V dropped 3 bases and J dropped 7; count of bases not matched to a gene: 4. The CDR3 extends over 14 amino acids. Germline V gene data show CDR1 as SGHAT and CDR2 as FQNNGV. CDR3 loop: CASSFRGQGGELFF. Written as DNA, the CDR3 is TGTGCCAGCAGCTTCAGGGGGCAGGGCGGGGAGCTGTTTTTT.

This chain connects TRBV3-1 (or the pseudogene TRBV3-2) to TRBJ2-7; a possible D gene is TRBD1 (5 bases). This CDR3 contains 16 residues. Germline V lookup: CDR1 LGHDT, CDR2 YNNKEL (reference sequence). Trimming stripped 1 base from V and 0 bases from J, with 13 bases between. Written as DNA, the CDR3 is TGTGCCAGCAGCCAAGGAATGGGGCCAAGCTCCTACGAGCAGTACTTC. Its protein product is CASSQGMGPSSYEQYF.

The CDR3 region has the DNA TGCGCCAGCAGCCGGGGGGGTGCCACAGATACGCAGTATTTT. The encoded protein is CASSRGGATDTQYF. This rearrangement joins TRBV5-1 to TRBJ2-3; 8 nucleotides agree with TRBD2. CDR3 length equals 14 residues. Per germline, CDR1 SGHRS and CDR2 YFSETQ. V lost 4 bases, J lost 2 bases, and 3 bases stayed unmatched.

The chain combines TRBV2 with TRBJ2-5; 10 positions agree with TRBD2. This CDR3 has 14 residues. Germline V gene data show CDR1 as SNHLY and CDR2 as FYNNEI. Trimming took 9 bases from V and 3 from J; bases not matched to a gene: 7. The CDR3 protein is CASPRLAGEETQYF. In nucleotides, the CDR3 is TGTGCCAGTCCGAGGCTAGCGGGGGAAGAGACCCAGTACTTC.

CDR3 in DNA: TGCGCCAGCAGCCGACGGGTTCCCGGGGGATCCACCGGGGAGCTGTTTTTT. It specifies CASSRRVPGGSTGELFF. The chain carries TRBV5-1 and TRBJ2-2, with D perhaps matching TRBD2 (6 bases). The CDR3 consists of 17 residues. Trimming removed 4 bases at V and 4 bases at J, with 20 bases between. Germline V gene lookup returns CDR1 SGHRS and CDR2 YFSETQ.

The chain recombines TRBV3-1 (or the pseudogene TRBV3-2) with TRBJ2-5; tentative D call: TRBD2 (6 bases). The CDR3 runs to 12 residues. CDR1 LGHDT and CDR2 YNNKEL come from the germline V gene (reference sequence). The CDR3 protein is CATGRGRETQYF. DNA for the CDR3: TGTGCAACCGGGCGGGGACGAGAGACCCAGTACTTC.

This sequence joins TRBV5-4 and TRBJ1-1; D possibly corresponds to TRBD1 (6 bases). The germline V gene encodes CDR1 SGHNT and CDR2 YYREEE (reference sequence). The CDR3 extends over 18 amino acids. V lost 3 bases and J 2 bases, leaving 23 bases between the germline ends. As DNA, the CDR3 is TGTGCCAGCAGCTCCCTCCCGGGACTTCCGGGGGCAAACACTGAAGCTTTCTTT. It codes for CASSSLPGLPGANTEAFF.

V is TRBV5-4 and J is TRBJ1-1; D not resolved. CDR1 and CDR2 from the germline V gene are SGHNT and YYREEE (reference sequence). The CDR3 totals 12 residues. The germline V and J ends were trimmed by 4 bases and 0 bases, with 4 bases remaining between them. The chain's CDR3 is CASSRLNTEAFF. CDR3 nucleotides: TGTGCCAGCAGCCGGCTGAACACTGAAGCTTTCTTT.

The CDR3 is CASRIRDRGEKLFF. The CDR3 DNA follows: TGTGCCAGCAGGATCCGGGACAGGGGAGAAAAACTGTTTTTT. V is TRBV6-5 and J is TRBJ1-4, with TRBD1 matching over 10 bases. Germline CDR1 reads MNHEY; CDR2 reads SVGAGI. J lost 8 bases, V lost 6 bases, and 6 bases had no gene match. CDR3 size: 14 residues.

This clone showed up just once. The conserved phenylalanine or tryptophan normally closing the CDR3 is absent here, so this likely arose from a read error. It is unclear where the CDR3 begins or ends on the DNA, so no DNA is shown, and the CDR3 is as TCRdb lists it. The chain uses TRBV7-9 and TRBJ1-4; whether TRBD1, the table's D call, matches the DNA was not checked. The CDR3 extends over 12 residues, inclusive of both ends. In germline, CDR1 is SEHNR, CDR2 FQNEAQ (reference sequence). This chain's CDR3 is CASRGLARGKIC.

The rearrangement uses TRBV5-8 and TRBJ2-3; tentatively, D is TRBD1 (6 bases). CDR1 and CDR2 from the germline V gene are SGHTS and YDEGEE. The CDR3 spans 15 residues. Deletions cut 2 bases from V and 3 bases from J, with 13 bases between. The CDR3: CASSFSWGHTDTQYF. The CDR3 coding sequence is TGTGCCAGCAGCTTCTCCTGGGGGCATACAGATACGCAGTATTTT. The variable domain in full, completed from reference TRBV5-8 and TRBJ2-3, reads EAGVTQSPTHLIKTRGQQATLRCSPISGHTSVYWYQQALGLGLQFLLWYDEGEERNRGNFPPRFSGRQFPNYSSELNVNALELEDSALYLCASSFSWGHTDTQYFGPGTRLTVL.

This sequence joins TRBV5-1 and TRBJ2-1; D is unclear. The CDR3 is 16 amino acids. Trimming took off 0 bases at V and 4 bases at J, with 14 bases between the two ends. Germline CDR1 is SGHRS and CDR2 is YFSETQ. The CDR3 coding sequence is TGCGCCAGCAGCTTGGTGGCAGGACCACTTTACAATGAGCAGTTCTTC. Its protein product is CASSLVAGPLYNEQFF.

The chain is built from TRBV19 and TRBJ1-2, with 7 bases matching TRBD1. V dropped 9 bases and J dropped 8; count of bases not matched to a gene: 12. The CDR3 has 13 amino acids. Germline loops: CDR1 LNHDA, CDR2 SQIVND (reference sequence). The CDR3: CASGQGVVFGYTF. CDR3 coding DNA: TGTGCCAGCGGGCAGGGGGTGGTTTTCGGCTACACCTTC.

J is TRBJ2-5 and V is TRBV28; 10 bases agree with TRBD2. The CDR3 runs 16 residues. The V and J ends lost 5 bases and 4 bases, in that order; junction bases with no gene match: 10. Germline V gene data show CDR1 as MDHEN and CDR2 as SYDVKM. The CDR3 region is CASSPFRASGRETQYF. The CDR3 coding sequence is TGTGCCAGCAGTCCCTTCAGGGCTAGCGGGAGAGAGACCCAGTACTTC.

In its sample, this clone was seen once. The chain couples TRBV15 to TRBJ2-6; D is tentatively TRBD1 or TRBD2 (5 bases each). CDR3 length equals 17 residues. V dropped 0 bases and J dropped 0 bases, with 9 bases sitting between them. Germline CDR1 reads LNHNV; CDR2 reads YYDKDF (reference sequence). The CDR3 spells CATSRDPGRSGANVLTF. CDR3 coding DNA: TGTGCCACCAGCAGAGATCCGGGACGCTCTGGGGCCAACGTCCTGACTTTC.

The rearrangement joins TRBV10-1 to TRBJ2-5; 14 bases align to TRBD2. The CDR3 has 16 amino acids. Germline CDR1 reads WNHNN; CDR2 reads SYGVQD (reference sequence). Trimming at V came to 2 bases and at J to 5 bases, leaving 4 bases not matched to a gene. CDR3 DNA: TGCGCCAGCAGTGAGCAGGGACTAGCGGGAGTGGAGACCCAGTACTTC. Translating gives CASSEQGLAGVETQYF.

Only a few counts were recorded for this clone. The chain combines TRBV9 with TRBJ2-1; D is unresolved. The CDR3 loop spans 14 amino acids. Germline loops: CDR1 SGDLS, CDR2 YYNGEE. V was shortened by 2 bases and J by 4 bases, with 10 bases between the two germline ends. The CDR3 spells CASSVADKYNEQFF. Written as DNA, the CDR3 is TGTGCCAGCAGCGTGGCTGATAAATACAATGAGCAGTTCTTC. Full variable domain (outside the CDR3, taken from reference TRBV9 and TRBJ2-1): DSGVTQTPKHLITATGQRVTLRCSPRSGDLSVYWYQQSLDQGLQFLIQYYNGEERAKGNILERFSAQQFPDLHSELNLSSLELGDSALYFCASSVADKYNEQFFGPGTRLTVL.

The chain recombines TRBV6-5 with TRBJ1-2, with a possible D match to TRBD1 (6 bases). Germline V gene lookup returns CDR1 MNHEY and CDR2 SVGAGI. V gave up 6 bases and J gave up 2 bases, with 13 bases separating them. The CDR3 consists of 14 residues. CDR3: CASSQGTRNYGYTF. The DNA of the CDR3 is TGTGCCAGCAGCCAAGGGACAAGAAACTATGGCTACACCTTC.

J is TRBJ2-7 and V is TRBV11-2, with a possible D match to TRBD2 (6 bases). CDR3 size: 14 residues. Trimming removed 0 bases at V and 2 bases at J, with 8 bases between. Germline V CDR1 and CDR2: SGHAT, FQNNGV. The CDR3 bases are TGTGCCAGCAGCTTAGAGGGGGGACCCTACGAGCAGTACTTC. Translating it yields CASSLEGGPYEQYF.

Only a few counts were recorded for this clone. The chain carries TRBV29-1 and TRBJ1-3; D uncertain. CDR3 length: 13 amino acids. Germline V gene lookup returns CDR1 SQVTM and CDR2 ANQGSEA. Trimming took 0 bases from V and 3 from J, leaving 6 bases between them. This CDR3 reads CSVEDRNGNTIYF. As DNA, the CDR3 is TGCAGCGTTGAAGACAGGAATGGAAACACCATATATTTT.